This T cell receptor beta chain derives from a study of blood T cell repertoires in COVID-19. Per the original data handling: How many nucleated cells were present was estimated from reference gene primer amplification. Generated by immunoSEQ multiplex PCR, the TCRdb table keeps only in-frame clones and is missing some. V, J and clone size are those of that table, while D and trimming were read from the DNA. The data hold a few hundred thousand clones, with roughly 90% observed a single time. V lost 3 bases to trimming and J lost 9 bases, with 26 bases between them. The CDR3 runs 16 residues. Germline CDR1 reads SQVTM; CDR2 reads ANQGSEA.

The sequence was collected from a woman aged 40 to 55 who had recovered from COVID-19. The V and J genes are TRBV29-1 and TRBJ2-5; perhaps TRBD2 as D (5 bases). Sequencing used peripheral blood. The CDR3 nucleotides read TGCAGCGTTGAGGGGTCGAGCGGATCACCTAGAAGTTCCCAGTACTTC. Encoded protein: CSVEGSSGSPRSSQYF.